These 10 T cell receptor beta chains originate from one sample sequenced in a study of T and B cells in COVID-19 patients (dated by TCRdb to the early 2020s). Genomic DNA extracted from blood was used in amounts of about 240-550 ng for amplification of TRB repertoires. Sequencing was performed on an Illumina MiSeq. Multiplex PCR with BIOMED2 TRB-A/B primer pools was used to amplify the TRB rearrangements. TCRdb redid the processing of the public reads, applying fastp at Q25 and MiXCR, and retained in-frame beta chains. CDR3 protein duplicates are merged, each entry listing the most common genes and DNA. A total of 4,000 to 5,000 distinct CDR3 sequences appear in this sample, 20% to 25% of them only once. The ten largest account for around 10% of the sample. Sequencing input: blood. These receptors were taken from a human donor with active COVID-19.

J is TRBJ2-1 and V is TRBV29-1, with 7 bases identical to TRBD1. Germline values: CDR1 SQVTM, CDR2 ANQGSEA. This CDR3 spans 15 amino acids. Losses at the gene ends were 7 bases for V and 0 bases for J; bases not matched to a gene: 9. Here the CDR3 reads CSASPGQSSYNEQFF. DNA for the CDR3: TGCAGCGCTAGCCCGGGACAGAGCTCCTACAATGAGCAGTTCTTC.

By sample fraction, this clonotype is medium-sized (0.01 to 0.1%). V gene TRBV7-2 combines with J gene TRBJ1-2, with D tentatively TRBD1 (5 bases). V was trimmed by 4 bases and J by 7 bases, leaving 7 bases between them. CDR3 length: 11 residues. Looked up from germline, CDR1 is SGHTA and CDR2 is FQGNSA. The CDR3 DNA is TGTGCCAGCAGCTATGGGGCTGGCTACACCTTC. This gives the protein CASSYGAGYTF.

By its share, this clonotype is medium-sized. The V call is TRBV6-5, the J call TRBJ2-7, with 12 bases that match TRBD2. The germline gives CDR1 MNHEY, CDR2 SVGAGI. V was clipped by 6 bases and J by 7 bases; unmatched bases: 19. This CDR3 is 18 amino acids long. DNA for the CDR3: TGTGCCAGCAGAAAAGGCCCTCGGCTAGCGGGAGGGCCGGGGGAGCAGTACTTC. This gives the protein CASRKGPRLAGGPGEQYF.

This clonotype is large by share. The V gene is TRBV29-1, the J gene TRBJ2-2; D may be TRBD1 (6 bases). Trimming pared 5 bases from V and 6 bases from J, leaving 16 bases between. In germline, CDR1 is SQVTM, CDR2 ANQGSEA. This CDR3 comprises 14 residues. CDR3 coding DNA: TGCAGCGTTCCCAGGGGAATAAGGGCCGGGGAGCTGTTTTTT. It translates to CSVPRGIRAGELFF.

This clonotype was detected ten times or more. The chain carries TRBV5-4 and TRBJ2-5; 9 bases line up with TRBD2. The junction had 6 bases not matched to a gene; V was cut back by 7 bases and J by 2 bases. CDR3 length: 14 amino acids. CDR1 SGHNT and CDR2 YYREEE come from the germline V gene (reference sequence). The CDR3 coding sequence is TGTGCCAGCCGAAGGACTAGCGATCAAGAGACCCAGTACTTC. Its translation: CASRRTSDQETQYF.

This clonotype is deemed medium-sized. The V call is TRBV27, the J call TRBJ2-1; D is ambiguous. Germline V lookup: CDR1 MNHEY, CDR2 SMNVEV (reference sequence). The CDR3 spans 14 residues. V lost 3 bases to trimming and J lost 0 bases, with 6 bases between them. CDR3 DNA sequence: TGTGCCAGCAGTTTCTTAAGCTCCTACAATGAGCAGTTCTTC. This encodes CASSFLSSYNEQFF.

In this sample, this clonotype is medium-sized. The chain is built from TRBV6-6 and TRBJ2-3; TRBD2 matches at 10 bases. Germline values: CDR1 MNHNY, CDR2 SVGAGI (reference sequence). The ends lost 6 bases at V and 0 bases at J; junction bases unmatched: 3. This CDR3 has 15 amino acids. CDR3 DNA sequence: TGTGCCAGCAGCCAGACTAGCGGGAGCACAGATACGCAGTATTTT. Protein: CASSQTSGSTDTQYF.

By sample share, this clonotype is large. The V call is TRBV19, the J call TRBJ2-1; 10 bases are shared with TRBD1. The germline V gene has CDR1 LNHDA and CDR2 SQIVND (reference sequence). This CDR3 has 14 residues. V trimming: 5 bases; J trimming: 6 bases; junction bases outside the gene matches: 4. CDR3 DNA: TGTGCCAGTAGTCGGGACAGGGGCTTCAATGAGCAGTTCTTC. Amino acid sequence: CASSRDRGFNEQFF.

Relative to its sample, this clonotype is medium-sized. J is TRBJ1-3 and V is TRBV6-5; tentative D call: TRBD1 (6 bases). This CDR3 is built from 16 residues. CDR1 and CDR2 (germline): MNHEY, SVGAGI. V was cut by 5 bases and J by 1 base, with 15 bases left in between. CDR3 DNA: TGTGCCAGCAGTCGCCTGGGGGCGCGTTCTGGAAACACCATATATTTT. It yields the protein CASSRLGARSGNTIYF.

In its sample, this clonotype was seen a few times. CDR3 nucleotide sequence: TGCGCCAGCAGCCAATCCGGCCCCCAGGGGGTCGGGGAGACCCAGTACTTC. As protein: CASSQSGPQGVGETQYF. The rearrangement joins TRBV4-1 to TRBJ2-5; 7 bases line up with TRBD1. J was trimmed by 5 bases and V by 2 bases; bases with no gene match: 14. The CDR3 is 17 amino acids. In germline, CDR1 is MGHRA, CDR2 YSYEKL.